Each of the 21 T cell receptor beta chains below was sequenced from the same sample in a study of blood T cell repertoires in COVID-19. Libraries were prepared by immunoSEQ multiplex PCR; TCRdb keeps only in-frame clonotypes and omits some of them. The sample lists about 120,000 clones, roughly nine tenths occurring once. Sequencing was performed on peripheral blood. Receptors originate from a human donor in a cohort sampled during active COVID-19.

This chain joins TRBV4-2 and TRBJ2-3; TRBD1 agrees at 9 bases. The CDR3 length is 16 residues. Per the germline V gene, CDR1 is LGHNA and CDR2 is YNFKEQ. The trim removed 0 bases at V and 5 bases at J, leaving 6 bases unmatched. The CDR3 DNA sequence: TGTGCCAGCAGCCAAGAGAACAGGGGGCAGGTAGATACGCAGTATTTT. Its protein is CASSQENRGQVDTQYF.

V and J are TRBV11-3 and TRBJ1-5; D is possibly TRBD1 (5 bases). With 0 bases removed from V and 1 base from J, the gap between germline ends came to 13 bases. Germline CDR1 and CDR2: SGHNT and YENEEA. The CDR3 length is 17 residues. The CDR3 DNA reads TGTGCCAGCAGCTTAGACCCCCCCAGGGCGAGCAATCAGCCCCAGCATTTT. Its protein product is CASSLDPPRASNQPQHF.

The chain uses TRBV28 and TRBJ2-2; TRBD1 matches at 7 bases. This CDR3 comprises 16 residues. Germline V gene sequence: CDR1 MDHEN, CDR2 SYDVKM. J lost 5 bases, V lost 2 bases, and 8 bases had no gene match. The CDR3, as DNA: TGTGCCAGCAGTTTAGGCCAGGGGGTGGTAACCGGGGAGCTGTTTTTT. As protein: CASSLGQGVVTGELFF.

The rearrangement uses TRBV9 and TRBJ1-6, with 8 nucleotides matching TRBD1. Unmatched junction bases numbered 16, after V lost 5 bases and J lost 0 bases. The CDR3 is 20 amino acids. Germline V gene data show CDR1 as SGDLS and CDR2 as YYNGEE. CDR3 region: CASSIFGQGPTPSYNSPLHF. CDR3 bases: TGTGCCAGCAGTATATTTGGACAGGGACCAACTCCCTCCTATAATTCACCCCTCCACTTT.

The CDR3 sequence is CAISAGTDSGNTIYF. CDR3 sequence (DNA): TGTGCCATCAGTGCCGGGACAGATTCTGGAAACACCATATATTTT. V usage is TRBV10-3 and J usage is TRBJ1-3, with 7 positions matching TRBD1. The CDR3 length is 15 residues. Germline trimming cut 4 bases from V and 1 base from J; bases unmatched to any gene: 4. Germline assignment: CDR1 ENHRY and CDR2 SYGVKD.

The chain links TRBV27 to TRBJ2-7, with 14 bases aligning to TRBD2. The CDR3 loop spans 17 amino acids. Germline lookup yields CDR1 MNHEY and CDR2 SMNVEV (reference sequence). V was clipped by 3 bases and J by 4 bases; unmatched bases: 8. The CDR3 sequence is CASSFRGLAGVRYEQYF. In nucleotides, the CDR3 is TGTGCCAGCAGTTTCAGGGGACTAGCGGGAGTTCGGTACGAGCAGTACTTC.

The V gene is TRBV14, the J gene TRBJ2-5; 10 bases fit TRBD2. This CDR3 contains 20 residues. CDR1 is SGHDN and CDR2 is FVKESK in the germline V gene. V lost 7 bases and J lost 3; bases outside the gene matches: 23. CDR3 sequence (DNA): TGTGCCAGCATGCCTTTTCCGGTGATAGCGGGGGGACTTCCAAAAGAGACCCAGTACTTC. Its protein product is CASMPFPVIAGGLPKETQYF.

The sample holds a few counts of this clone. The chain employs TRBV6-5 and TRBJ1-1; 10 bases match TRBD1. CDR1 and CDR2 (germline): MNHEY, SVGAGI. This CDR3 has 15 residues. V was pared by 4 bases and J by 5 bases, with 7 bases of the junction left unmatched. CDR3 in DNA: TGTGCCAGCAGTTGGGACAGGGGCCCGGGGACTGAAGCTTTCTTT. It translates to CASSWDRGPGTEAFF.

Concerning this clone: The identical CDR3 is also encoded by other nucleotide sequences in the sample. The rearrangement joins TRBV14 to TRBJ2-7, with 12 bases matching TRBD2. V shed 1 base, J shed 7 bases, and the junction held 5 bases outside the gene matches. The germline V gene has CDR1 SGHDN and CDR2 FVKESK. CDR3 length equals 15 residues. CDR3 protein: CASSQGLAGVWEQYF. CDR3 bases: TGTGCCAGCAGCCAAGGACTAGCGGGGGTATGGGAGCAGTACTTC.

The rearrangement links TRBV5-1 to TRBJ2-3, with unresolved D. Per germline, CDR1 SGHRS and CDR2 YFSETQ. V lost 2 bases, J lost 6 bases, and 7 bases lay in between. The CDR3 has 12 amino acids. The CDR3 loop is CASSLVADTQYF. The CDR3 region has the DNA TGCGCCAGCAGCTTAGTTGCGGATACGCAGTATTTT.

Written as DNA, the CDR3 is TGTGCCAGCAGCCCGGTTGAGGGGGCGTATGAGCAGTTCTTC. Translation gives CASSPVEGAYEQFF. The chain joins TRBV5-6 to TRBJ2-1, with 7 bases identical to TRBD1. This CDR3 contains 14 residues. CDR1 is SGHDT, CDR2 YYEEEE, per germline. V was pared by 4 bases and J by 8 bases, with 9 bases of the junction left unmatched.

V and J are TRBV9 and TRBJ1-3; maybe TRBD1 (6 bases). Trimming removed 5 bases from V and 7 bases from J, with 13 bases in between. CDR3 length: 13 amino acids. Germline V gives CDR1 SGDLS, CDR2 YYNGEE. CDR3 nucleotide sequence: TGTGCCAGCAGTCAACAGGGTTGGAACACCATATATTTT. This codes for CASSQQGWNTIYF.

The chain recombines TRBV10-1 with TRBJ2-1; D not certain. From germline, CDR1 is WNHNN and CDR2 SYGVQD (reference sequence). V lost 4 bases, J lost 7 bases, and 17 bases lay in between. CDR3 length: 15 amino acids. The CDR3 nucleotides read TGCGCCAGCAGTGGAAGCGTCCAGACCATTAATGAGCAGTTCTTC. Its protein is CASSGSVQTINEQFF.

This rearrangement joins TRBV5-1 to TRBJ2-7; D is perhaps TRBD2 (8 bases). Trimming cost V 1 base and J 4 bases, with 27 bases left between them. The CDR3 extends over 19 amino acids. Germline CDR1 reads SGHRS; CDR2 reads YFSETQ. The CDR3 reads CASSLKGQSTGLGNYEQYF. The DNA for the CDR3 is TGCGCCAGCAGCTTGAAGGGACAGTCCACGGGACTAGGGAATTACGAGCAGTACTTC.

This chain uses TRBV7-9 with TRBJ2-2, with D perhaps matching TRBD2 (6 bases). The V and J ends lost 5 bases and 6 bases respectively, with 16 bases between them. The CDR3 runs 15 residues. The germline V gene has CDR1 SEHNR and CDR2 FQNEAQ (reference sequence). CDR3 sequence reads: CASSEDWGGPGELFF. The CDR3, as DNA: TGTGCCAGCAGCGAGGACTGGGGAGGTCCCGGGGAGCTGTTTTTT.

This clone has just one count. This chain joins TRBV6-5 and TRBJ1-3; 8 nucleotides line up with TRBD1. Germline V gene sequence: CDR1 MNHEY, CDR2 SVGAGI. The CDR3 extends over 14 amino acids. Trimming at V came to 6 bases and at J to 2 bases, leaving 3 bases not matched to a gene. CDR3 protein: CASSLQGAGNTIYF. The CDR3 nucleotides are TGTGCCAGCAGCCTACAGGGGGCTGGAAACACCATATATTTT.

The chain uses TRBV7-6 and TRBJ2-3; D is ambiguous. The CDR3 sequence is 12 residues long. The germline V gene has CDR1 SGHVS and CDR2 FNYEAQ. V lost 6 bases and J 4 bases, leaving 8 bases between the germline ends. The CDR3 sequence is CASSLQADTQYF. The CDR3 DNA is TGTGCCAGCAGTCTCCAGGCAGATACGCAGTATTTT.

In this sample, this clone turned up once. The gene calls are TRBV15 and TRBJ2-3; D is undetermined. Trimming removed 5 bases at V and 3 bases at J, with 12 bases between. Germline-derived CDR1 and CDR2 are LNHNV and YYDKDF (reference sequence). CDR3 length equals 14 residues. In DNA, the CDR3 is TGTGCCACCAGCTCCTCCTGGCAGACAGATACGCAGTATTTT. This codes for CATSSSWQTDTQYF. The complete variable domain, with remaining parts taken from reference TRBV15 and TRBJ2-3, reads DAMVIQNPRYQVTQFGKPVTLSCSQTLNHNVMYWYQQKSSQAPKLLFHYYDKDFNNEADTPDNFQSRRPNTSFCFLDIRSPGLGDTAMYLCATSSSWQTDTQYFGPGTRLTVL.

This clone was picked up one time. V gene TRBV5-4 combines with J gene TRBJ2-5; D is possibly TRBD1 (6 bases). Trimming took 2 bases from V and 3 from J, leaving 14 bases between them. CDR1 is SGHNT, CDR2 YYREEE, per germline (reference sequence). This CDR3 region has 15 residues. As DNA, the CDR3 is TGTGCCAGCAGCTTCCAGGGGAAGGGGGAAGAGACCCAGTACTTC. This gives the protein CASSFQGKGEETQYF.

The chain couples TRBV7-9 to TRBJ2-5; 9 bases are a match to TRBD2. Germline values: CDR1 SEHNR, CDR2 FQNEAQ (reference sequence). The V gene end was trimmed by 2 bases and the J gene end by 5 bases; junction bases not matched to a gene: 3. The CDR3 totals 14 residues. As DNA, the CDR3 is TGTGCCAGCAGCTTAAGAACTAGCGGGGAGACCCAGTACTTC. This codes for CASSLRTSGETQYF.

The chain has TRBV5-1 and TRBJ2-7, with D maybe TRBD1 (5 bases). This CDR3 contains 13 residues. The germline V and J ends were trimmed by 0 bases and 1 base, with 5 bases remaining between them. Per the germline V gene, CDR1 is SGHRS and CDR2 is YFSETQ. CDR3 in DNA: TGCGCCAGCAGCTTGGAGGGGTCCTACGAGCAGTACTTC. Its protein is CASSLEGSYEQYF.